This T cell receptor (beta chain) was retrieved from a study of T cell responses to AZD1222 COVID-19 vaccine. The CDR3 totals 15 residues. The V gene's germline CDR1 is MNHEY and CDR2 SVGAGI. Trimming shortened V by 2 bases and J by 0 bases, and 7 bases separated the two germline ends. Second-dose intervals of approximately 4 or approximately 12 weeks were pooled. The assay was immunoSEQ multiplex PCR, and TCRdb's table has in-frame clones only and misses some. The sample has 70,000 to 90,000 clones, approximately 83% seen once. This chain joins TRBV6-5 and TRBJ2-2; TRBD1 is a possible D gene (5 bases). The origin of this receptor is an adult who received the AZD1222 COVID-19 vaccine. Sequencing used peripheral blood, obtained 28 days after the second AZD1222 dose. For the CDR3, the DNA is TGTGCCAGCAGTTACGACAGAACGAACACCGGGGAGCTGTTTTTT. Amino acid sequence: CASSYDRTNTGELFF.